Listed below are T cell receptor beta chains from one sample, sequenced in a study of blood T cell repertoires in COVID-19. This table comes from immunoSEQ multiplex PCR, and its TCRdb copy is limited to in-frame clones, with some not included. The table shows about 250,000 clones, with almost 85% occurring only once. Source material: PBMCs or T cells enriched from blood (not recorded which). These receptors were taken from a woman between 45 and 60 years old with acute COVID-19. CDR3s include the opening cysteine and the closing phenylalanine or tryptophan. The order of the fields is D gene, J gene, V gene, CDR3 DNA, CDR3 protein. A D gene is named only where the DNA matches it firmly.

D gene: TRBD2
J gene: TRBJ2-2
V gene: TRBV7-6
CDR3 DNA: TGTGCCAGCAGCCACCGGACTAGCGGGCGGTCCGGGGAGCTGTTTTTT
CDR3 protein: CASSHRTSGRSGELFF

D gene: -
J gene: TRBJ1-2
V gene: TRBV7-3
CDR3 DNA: TGTGCCAGCAGCCAGGGACAACGGCGAGGCTACACCTTC
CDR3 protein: CASSQGQRRGYTF

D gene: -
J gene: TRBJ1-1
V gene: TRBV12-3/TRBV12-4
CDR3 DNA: TGTGCCAGCACCCTGGCGGACACTGAAGCTTTCTTT
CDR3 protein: CASTLADTEAFF

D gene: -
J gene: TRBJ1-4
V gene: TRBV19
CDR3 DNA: TGTGCCAGTAGTTCCACCCCCGGCAGCGGTGAAAAACTGTTTTTT
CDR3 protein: CASSSTPGSGEKLFF

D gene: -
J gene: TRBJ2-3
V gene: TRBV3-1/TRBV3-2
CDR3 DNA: TGTGCCAGCAGCGAAGCCTTCCCGGGGGGCCCCGATACGCAGTATTTT
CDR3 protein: CASSEAFPGGPDTQYF

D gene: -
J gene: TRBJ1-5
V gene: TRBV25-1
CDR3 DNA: TGTGCCAGCAGTGAGGTCCAGGGCGATCAGCCCCAGCATTTT
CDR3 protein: CASSEVQGDQPQHF

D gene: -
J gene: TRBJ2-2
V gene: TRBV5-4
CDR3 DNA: TGTGCCAGCAGCTCCACAGTTTCGGGGGAGCTGTTTTTT
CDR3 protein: CASSSTVSGELFF

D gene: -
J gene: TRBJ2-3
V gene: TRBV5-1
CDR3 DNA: TGCGCCAGCAGCTTGGCCACACAACGCACAGATACGCAGTATTTT
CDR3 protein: CASSLATQRTDTQYF

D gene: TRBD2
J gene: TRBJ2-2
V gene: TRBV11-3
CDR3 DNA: TGTGCCAGCAGTCCGGGACTAGCGCGAACCGGGGAGCTGTTTTTT
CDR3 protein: CASSPGLARTGELFF

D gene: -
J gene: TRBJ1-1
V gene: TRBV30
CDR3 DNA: TGTGCCTGGAATTTGAATTCCGGTGAAGCTTTCTTT
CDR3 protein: CAWNLNSGEAFF

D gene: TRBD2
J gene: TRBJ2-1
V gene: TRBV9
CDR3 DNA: TGTGCCAGCAGCGTAGCTGGCCAGCGGGGGTACAATGAGCAGTTCTTC
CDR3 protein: CASSVAGQRGYNEQFF

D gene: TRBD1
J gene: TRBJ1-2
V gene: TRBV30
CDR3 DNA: TGTGCCTGGAACGAGGACAGGGTCTATGGCTACACCTTC
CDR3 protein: CAWNEDRVYGYTF

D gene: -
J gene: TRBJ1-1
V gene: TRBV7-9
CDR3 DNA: TGTGCCAGCAGCGTACAGAGGAACACTGAAGCTTTCTTT
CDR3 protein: CASSVQRNTEAFF